This T cell receptor beta chain appears in the sequencing data of a study of T cells in Graves' hyperthyroidism and ophthalmopathy. Study-wide points: Model predictions of ophthalmopathy came a median approximately 6.5 months before onset. The authors' 13 V-J model separated ophthalmopathy from stable hyperthyroidism.

There are a few counts of this clonotype. Antigen specificity is unknown. The CDR3 totals 16 residues. The germline gives CDR1 SGHTA, CDR2 FQGNSA. J gave up 4 bases and V 4 bases, and 9 bases lay outside the gene matches. Hyperthyroidism in the patients, aged 18 to 65, was newly diagnosed and under 2 months in duration. Amplification yielded TCR beta CDR3 regions, with RNA transcripts as the source. The HTBI primer set drove a first-round RT-PCR of the TCR CDR3. Using its own MiXCR run on the multiplex PCR reads, TCRdb lists one record per CDR3 protein. The sample records approximately 200,000 distinct CDR3 sequences, around 20% being singletons.

The sample was blood. The gene calls are TRBV7-2 and TRBJ2-7; TRBD1 agrees at 11 bases. The sequence derives from a man between 40 and 49 years old with Graves' hyperthyroidism. The CDR3 coding sequence is TGTGCCAGCAGCTCCTTTGGGACAGGGGGAAAGTACGAGCAGTACTTC. Its translation is CASSSFGTGGKYEQYF.